The clone carrying this TCR beta chain was seen at least ten times. Its cognate antigen is unknown. This specimen belongs to a study of naive and memory T cell subsets. Four PCR rounds used nested alpha and beta constant region primers plus the SP2 primer. Alpha and beta constant region primers primed reverse transcription for blood and skin samples. TCRdb itself ran the UMI-ligation and nested PCR reads through MiXCR, one entry per CDR3 protein. This repertoire shows over 20,000 distinct CDR3 sequences, over 4% found once; its top ten account for 7% to 8%. An oligonucleotide containing a UMI was ligated to the 3' end of TCR cDNA. Input was about 1 to 1,100 ng of DNase-treated total RNA without cell sorting. The CDR3 extends over 14 amino acids. V gave up 5 bases and J gave up 5 bases; unmatched junction bases: 8. CDR1 is KGHSH and CDR2 is LQKENI in the germline V gene. Study observations and caveats: Potentially, T cell activation and differentiation skew this RNA-based measurement.

The source material was blood. The TCR was taken from an adult in good health. This chain uses TRBV18 with TRBJ2-5, with 7 bases fitting TRBD1. CDR3 residues: CASSTGQSPETQYF. CDR3 coding DNA: TGTGCCAGCTCAACGGGACAGTCCCCCGAGACCCAGTACTTC.